The present entry profiles one TCR beta chain with its context. Antigen: not known. Treatment given: some 20 received Ad26.COV2.S at low or high dose, single or two shots; about 5 received placebo; per-sample allocation not given. Day 63 after the first injection of vaccine or placebo was the sampling time. Trimming took 8 bases from V and 0 from J, leaving 14 bases between them. CDR1 is SNHLY, CDR2 FYNNEI, per germline. The CDR3 has 15 amino acids. The assay was immunoSEQ multiplex PCR, and TCRdb's table has in-frame clones only and misses some. The table includes about 250,000 clones, 70% to 90% detected once. The data were obtained in a study of Ad26.COV2.S vaccination and SARS-CoV-2 variants. In the study overall: Each vaccinee took Ad26.COV2.S intramuscularly, once or twice 56 days apart.

The study, taken as a whole, reports: The TCR breadth and depth analyses may have produced an underestimate of total T cell responses. Placebo recipients trailed vaccine recipients in spike-specific TCR breadth.

The V gene is TRBV2, the J gene TRBJ1-3, with no clear D. The clonotype was recovered from a person between 18 and 65 years old who received the Ad26.COV2.S COVID-19 vaccine or a placebo. Here the sequenced sample was peripheral blood, taken in a trial of Ad26.COV2.S vaccine versus placebo. The CDR3 bases are TGTGCCAGCGGAATAGGACTGCTCTCTGGAAACACCATATATTTT. Translation gives CASGIGLLSGNTIYF.